This T cell receptor beta chain was recovered during a study of blood T cell repertoires in COVID-19 (dated by TCRdb to about 2020). About the full investigation: Collaborator samples came from the United States, Italy and Spain and covered acute and convalescent phases of COVID-19. The material from the prospective study consisted of cDNA or gDNA derived from T cells, B-cell-depleted T cells, or PBMCs. Subjects who had been exposed to COVID-19, were actively infected with it, or had recovered from it provided the deeply sampled blood TCRbeta repertoires that made up the dataset. The repertoires were released in a freely available public database intended as a resource for research on the immune response to SARS-CoV-2. Samples came from the ongoing ImmuneRACE study (first 160 participants) plus 1,254 subjects from 6 global collaborators. A de-identified subject ID, COVID-19 status, age in years and sex were almost always included in the sample metadata. Where available, HLA class I and class II types were obtained from metadata supplied by the sample provider rather than from assay-based typing. Summary of the overall study and its limitations: The quantity of clinical and demographic metadata differed by source and by participant and was supplied without curation.

The germline V gene gives CDR1 as SGHTA and CDR2 as FQGTGA. Measured from the cysteine to the phenylalanine, the CDR3 is 19 residues long. This entry keeps only the CDR3 DNA: 57 bases, framed from base 1. Germline trimming amounts to 2 bases on V and 5 bases on J, with 13 as the count of junction bases outside the gene matches. The immunoSEQ Assay, a bias-controlled multiplex PCR, was used to amplify TCRbeta CDR3 regions from genomic DNA. The authors processed their data as follows. Nucleated cell counts per sample were estimated from amplification of reference gene primers within the assay. To quantify the absolute abundance of each unique TCRbeta CDR3 rearrangement, sequence reads were collapsed and filtered. For each sample, productive Simpson clonality was calculated by taking the square root of Simpson's diversity index across productive rearrangements. This immuneACCESS table, as held by TCRdb, lists in-frame sequences with V and J called but not all clones. Of the missing ones, under half trace to an unresolved V gene in checked studies; the others have no known cause. V and J calls and clone size are as listed in that table; D and trimming were resolved from the DNA. Present in this sample are 88,000 or so clones, more than 75% of which were seen just once. The biggest ten clones account for 24% of the sample.

Collaborating institutions collected whole blood in K2EDTA tubes following their own protocols. Collaborator samples were shipped for TCRbeta analysis as frozen whole blood, isolated PBMCs, or DNA extracted from either sample type. On this clone: There is no known antigen for this receptor. No base qualities exist here, and no much larger clone lies one base off it.

The sequence was obtained from a human donor in a cohort sampled during active COVID-19. The sequence joins TRBV7-3 to TRBJ2-1; TRBD2 aligns with 12 central bases. The sequencing sample was made of peripheral blood. The bases read TGTGCCAGCAGCTTATTTCTTCTAGCGGGAGGGCCTAGACACAATGAGCAGTTCTTC. Its protein is CASSLFLLAGGPRHNEQFF.